The present T cell receptor beta chain was sequenced within a study of T cell changes during pregnancy in multiple sclerosis. The method was immunoSEQ multiplex PCR; TCRdb's version includes in-frame clones alone and lacks a portion of them. The sample records about 51,000 clones, 85% to 95% being singletons. Germline V gene sequence: CDR1 SGHRS, CDR2 YFSETQ. CDR3 length equals 13 residues. V was shortened by 0 bases and J by 5 bases, with 8 bases between the two germline ends. The rearrangement links TRBV5-1 to TRBJ2-5; D is ambiguous. This specimen consisted of peripheral blood, obtained in the second trimester of pregnancy. This sequence was found in a female donor with multiple sclerosis, enrolled in a pregnancy study. CDR3 in DNA: TGCGCCAGCAGCTTGGGGCCCAGTGAGACCCAGTACTTC. Its protein is CASSLGPSETQYF. Supplemented by reference TRBV5-1 and TRBJ2-5, the full variable domain reads KAGVTQTPRYLIKTRGQQVTLSCSPISGHRSVSWYQQTPGQGLQFLFEYFSETQRNKGNFPGRFSGRQFSNSRSEMNVSTLELGDSALYLCASSLGPSETQYFGPGTRLLVL.